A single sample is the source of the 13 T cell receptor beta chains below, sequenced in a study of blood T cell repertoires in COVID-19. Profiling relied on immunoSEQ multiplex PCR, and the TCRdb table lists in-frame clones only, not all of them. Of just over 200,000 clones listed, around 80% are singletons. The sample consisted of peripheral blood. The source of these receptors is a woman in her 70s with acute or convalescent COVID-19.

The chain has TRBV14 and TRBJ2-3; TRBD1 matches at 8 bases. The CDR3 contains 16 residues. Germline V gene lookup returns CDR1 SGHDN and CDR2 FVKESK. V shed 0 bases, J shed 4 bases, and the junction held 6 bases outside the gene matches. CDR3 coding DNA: TGTGCCAGCAGCCAAGATTCAGGGGGCTGGGCAGATACGCAGTATTTT. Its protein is CASSQDSGGWADTQYF.

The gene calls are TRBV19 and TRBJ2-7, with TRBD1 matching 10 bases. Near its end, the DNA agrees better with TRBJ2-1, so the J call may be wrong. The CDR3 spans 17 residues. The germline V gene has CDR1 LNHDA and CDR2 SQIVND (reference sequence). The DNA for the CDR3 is TGTGCCAGTAGTATAGGCCAGGGACAGGGGAAAGGCAATGAGCAGTTCTTC. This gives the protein CASSIGQGQGKGNEQFF.

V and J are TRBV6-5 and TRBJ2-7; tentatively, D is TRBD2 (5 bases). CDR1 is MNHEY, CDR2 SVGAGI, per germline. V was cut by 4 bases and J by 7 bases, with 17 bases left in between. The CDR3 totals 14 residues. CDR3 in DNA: TGTGCCAGCAGTTCCCAAACGGGGTCGGCAGAGCAGTACTTC. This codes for CASSSQTGSAEQYF.

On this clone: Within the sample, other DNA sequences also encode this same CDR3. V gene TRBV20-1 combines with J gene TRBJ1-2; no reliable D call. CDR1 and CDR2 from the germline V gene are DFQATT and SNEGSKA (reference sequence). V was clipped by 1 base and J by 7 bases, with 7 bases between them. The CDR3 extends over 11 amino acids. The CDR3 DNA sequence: TGCAGTGCTAGAGGGGCAGGTGGCTACACCTTC. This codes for CSARGAGGYTF.

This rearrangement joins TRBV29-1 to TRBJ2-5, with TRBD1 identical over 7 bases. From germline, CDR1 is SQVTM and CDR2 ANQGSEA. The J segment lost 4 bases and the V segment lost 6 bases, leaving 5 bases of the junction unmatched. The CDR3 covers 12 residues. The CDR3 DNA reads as TGCAGCGTAACTACAGGGGTAGAGACCCAGTACTTC. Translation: CSVTTGVETQYF.

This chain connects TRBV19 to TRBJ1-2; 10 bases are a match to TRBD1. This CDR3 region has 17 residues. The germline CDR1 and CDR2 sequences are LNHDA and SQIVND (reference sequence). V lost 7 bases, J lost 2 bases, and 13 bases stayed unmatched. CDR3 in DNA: TGTGCCAGTATTAACTCCCGGACAGGGGGAAGGAACTATGGCTACACCTTC. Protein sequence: CASINSRTGGRNYGYTF.

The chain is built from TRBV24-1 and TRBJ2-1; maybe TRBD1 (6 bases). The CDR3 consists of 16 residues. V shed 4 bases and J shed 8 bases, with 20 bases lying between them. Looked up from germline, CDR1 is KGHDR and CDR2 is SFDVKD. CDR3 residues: CATSESRDPGVDEQFF. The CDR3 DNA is TGTGCCACCAGTGAGAGCCGGGACCCAGGGGTGGATGAGCAGTTCTTC.

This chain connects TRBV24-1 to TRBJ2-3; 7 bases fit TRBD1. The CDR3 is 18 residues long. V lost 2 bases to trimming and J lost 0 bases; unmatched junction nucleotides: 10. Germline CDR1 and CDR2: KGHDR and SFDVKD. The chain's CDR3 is CATSDWLSGTASTDTQYF. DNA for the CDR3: TGTGCCACCAGTGATTGGCTATCCGGGACAGCTAGCACAGATACGCAGTATTTT.

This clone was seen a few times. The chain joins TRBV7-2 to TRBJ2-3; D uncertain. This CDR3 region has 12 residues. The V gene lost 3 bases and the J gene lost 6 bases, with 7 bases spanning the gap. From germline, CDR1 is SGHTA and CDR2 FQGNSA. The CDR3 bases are TGTGCCAGCAGCTTCCAATCCGATACGCAGTATTTT. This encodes CASSFQSDTQYF.

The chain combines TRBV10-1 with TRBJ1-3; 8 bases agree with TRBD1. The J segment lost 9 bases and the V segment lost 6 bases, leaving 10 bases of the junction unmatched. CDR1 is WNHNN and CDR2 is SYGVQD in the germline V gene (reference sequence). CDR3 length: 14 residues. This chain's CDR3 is CASSAGQDGTTIYF. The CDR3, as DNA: TGCGCCAGCAGCGCGGGACAGGATGGGACCACCATATATTTT.

CDR3 DNA sequence: TGTGCCAGTACCCCCTTTATGATCGCGGGCCCAACTAATGAAAAACTGTTTTTT. It translates to CASTPFMIAGPTNEKLFF. The chain is built from TRBV19 and TRBJ1-4; D remains ambiguous. Trimming pared 7 bases from V and 0 bases from J, leaving 21 bases between. The CDR3 runs to 18 residues. Germline CDR1 is LNHDA and CDR2 is SQIVND (reference sequence). Together with reference TRBV19 and TRBJ1-4, the CDR3 gives the full variable domain: DGGITQSPKYLFRKEGQNVTLSCEQNLNHDAMYWYRQDPGQGLRLIYYSQIVNDFQKGDIAEGYSVSREKKESFPLTVTSAQKNPTAFYLCASTPFMIAGPTNEKLFFGSGTQLSVL.

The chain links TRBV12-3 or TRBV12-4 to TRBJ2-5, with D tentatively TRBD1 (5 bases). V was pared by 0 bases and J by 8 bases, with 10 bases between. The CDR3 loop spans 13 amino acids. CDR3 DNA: TGTGCCAGCAGTTTAGCGGAAGGGGATACCCAGTACTTC. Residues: CASSLAEGDTQYF.

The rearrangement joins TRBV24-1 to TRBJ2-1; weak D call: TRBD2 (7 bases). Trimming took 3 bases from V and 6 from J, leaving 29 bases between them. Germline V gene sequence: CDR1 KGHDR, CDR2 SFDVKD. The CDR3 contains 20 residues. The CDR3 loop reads CATSDAGRGLGGERVNEQFF. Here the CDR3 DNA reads TGTGCCACCAGTGATGCGGGGCGGGGGCTTGGGGGAGAACGGGTCAATGAGCAGTTCTTC.